This T cell receptor beta chain came from a study of blood T cell repertoires in COVID-19. Trimming took 3 bases from V and 2 from J, leaving 10 bases between them. In germline, CDR1 is SQVTM, CDR2 ANQGSEA. CDR3 length equals 13 residues. Some clones are missing from TCRdb's copy, which holds only in-frame ones; the method was immunoSEQ multiplex PCR. The table lists about 220,000 clones, over 75% of them singletons. Sequencing was done on a sample of peripheral blood. This TCR was sampled from a middle-aged man with active or convalescent COVID-19. V gene TRBV29-1 combines with J gene TRBJ1-2; D possibly corresponds to TRBD1 (5 bases). CDR3 loop: CSVDRQTNYGYTF. The CDR3 region has the DNA TGCAGCGTTGATAGACAGACGAACTATGGCTACACCTTC. The full variable domain, in which reference TRBV29-1 and TRBJ1-2 provide the parts outside the CDR3, is SAVISQKPSRDICQRGTSLTIQCQVDSQVTMMFWYRQQPGQSLTLIATANQGSEATYESGFVIDKFPISRPNLTFSTLTVSNMSPEDSSIYLCSVDRQTNYGYTFGSGTRLTVV.